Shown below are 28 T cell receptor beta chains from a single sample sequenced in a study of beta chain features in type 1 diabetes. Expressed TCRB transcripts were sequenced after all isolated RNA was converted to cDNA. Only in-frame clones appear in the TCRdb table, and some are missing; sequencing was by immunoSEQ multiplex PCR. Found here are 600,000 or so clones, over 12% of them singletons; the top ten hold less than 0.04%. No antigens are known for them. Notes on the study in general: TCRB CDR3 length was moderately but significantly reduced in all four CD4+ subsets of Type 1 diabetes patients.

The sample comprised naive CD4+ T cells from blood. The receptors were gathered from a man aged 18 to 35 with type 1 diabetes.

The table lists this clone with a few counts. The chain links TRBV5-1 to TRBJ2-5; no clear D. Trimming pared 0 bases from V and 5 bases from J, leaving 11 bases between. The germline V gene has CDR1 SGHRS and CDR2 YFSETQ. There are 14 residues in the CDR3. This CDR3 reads CASSLAAGEETQYF. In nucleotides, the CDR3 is TGCGCCAGCAGCTTGGCGGCCGGAGAGGAGACCCAGTACTTC.

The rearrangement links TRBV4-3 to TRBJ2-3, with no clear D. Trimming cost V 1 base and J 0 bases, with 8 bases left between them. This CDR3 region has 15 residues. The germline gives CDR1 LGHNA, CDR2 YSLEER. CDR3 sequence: CASSQATLSTDTQYF. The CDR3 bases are TGCGCCAGCAGCCAAGCGACACTTAGCACAGATACGCAGTATTTT.

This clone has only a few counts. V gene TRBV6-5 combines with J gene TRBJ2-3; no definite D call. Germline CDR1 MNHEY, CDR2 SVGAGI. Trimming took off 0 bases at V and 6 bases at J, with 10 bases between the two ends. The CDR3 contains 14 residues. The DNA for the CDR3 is TGTGCCAGCAGTTACTCGAACCCTTTGGATACGCAGTATTTT. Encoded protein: CASSYSNPLDTQYF.

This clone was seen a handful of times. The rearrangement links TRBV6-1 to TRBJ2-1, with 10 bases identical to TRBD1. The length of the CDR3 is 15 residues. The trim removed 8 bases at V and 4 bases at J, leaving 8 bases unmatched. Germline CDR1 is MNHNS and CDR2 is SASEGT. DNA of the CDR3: TGTGCCAGCGTCGCGACAGGGGGCCTTTACAATGAGCAGTTCTTC. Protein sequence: CASVATGGLYNEQFF.

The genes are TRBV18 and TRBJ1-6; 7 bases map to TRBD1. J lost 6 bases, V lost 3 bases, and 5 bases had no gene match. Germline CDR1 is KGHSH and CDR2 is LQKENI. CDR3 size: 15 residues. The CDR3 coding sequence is TGTGCCAGCTCACCGTCGACAGGGATTAATTCACCCCTCCACTTT. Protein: CASSPSTGINSPLHF.

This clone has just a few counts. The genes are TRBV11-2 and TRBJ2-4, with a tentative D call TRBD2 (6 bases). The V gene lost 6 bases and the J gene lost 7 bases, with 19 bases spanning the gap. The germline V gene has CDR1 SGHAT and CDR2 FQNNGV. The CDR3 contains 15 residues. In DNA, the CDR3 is TGTGCCAGCAGTTCTGCCGGGACTGCAGGGAACATTCAGTACTTC. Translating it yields CASSSAGTAGNIQYF.

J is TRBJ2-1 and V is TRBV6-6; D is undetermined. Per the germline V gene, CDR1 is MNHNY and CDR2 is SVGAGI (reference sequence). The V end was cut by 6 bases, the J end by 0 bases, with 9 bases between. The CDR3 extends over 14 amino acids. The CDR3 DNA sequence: TGTGCCAGCAGCGTTTCGAGCTCCTACAATGAGCAGTTCTTC. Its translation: CASSVSSSYNEQFF.

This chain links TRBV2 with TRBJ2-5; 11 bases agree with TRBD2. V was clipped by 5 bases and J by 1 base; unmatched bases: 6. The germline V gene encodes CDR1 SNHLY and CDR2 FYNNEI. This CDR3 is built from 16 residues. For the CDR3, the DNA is TGTGCCAGCAGTTTTGGACTAGCGGGCCCCCAAGAGACCCAGTACTTC. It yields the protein CASSFGLAGPQETQYF.

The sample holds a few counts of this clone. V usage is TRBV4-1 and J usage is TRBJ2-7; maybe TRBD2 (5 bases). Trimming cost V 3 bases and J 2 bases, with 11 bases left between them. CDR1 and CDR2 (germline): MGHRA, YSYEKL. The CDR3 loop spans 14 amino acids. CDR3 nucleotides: TGCGCCAGCAGCCAGGAGGACGTCACCTACGAGCAGTACTTC. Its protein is CASSQEDVTYEQYF.

The CDR3 nucleotides are TGCGCCAGCAGCTCGGGAGGGAATGAAAAACTGTTTTTT. This codes for CASSSGGNEKLFF. The chain combines TRBV5-1 with TRBJ1-4; no clear D. The CDR3 covers 13 residues. The ends were cut back, 3 bases at V and 5 bases at J, with 8 bases in the middle. Per germline, CDR1 SGHRS and CDR2 YFSETQ. The whole variable domain, filled in from reference TRBV5-1 and TRBJ1-4, reads KAGVTQTPRYLIKTRGQQVTLSCSPISGHRSVSWYQQTPGQGLQFLFEYFSETQRNKGNFPGRFSGRQFSNSRSEMNVSTLELGDSALYLCASSSGGNEKLFFGSGTQLSVL.

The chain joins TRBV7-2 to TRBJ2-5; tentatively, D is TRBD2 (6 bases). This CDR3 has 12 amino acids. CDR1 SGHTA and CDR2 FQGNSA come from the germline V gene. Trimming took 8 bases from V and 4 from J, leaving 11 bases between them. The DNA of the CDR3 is TGTGCCAGCGGAGGGCGGGGAGAGACCCAGTACTTC. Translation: CASGGRGETQYF.

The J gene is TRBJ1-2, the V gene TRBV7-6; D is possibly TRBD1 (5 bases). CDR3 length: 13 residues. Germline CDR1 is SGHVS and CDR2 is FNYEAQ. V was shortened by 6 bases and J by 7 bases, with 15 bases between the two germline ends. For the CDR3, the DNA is TGTGCCAGCAGTTTCTCAGGGTCGGGTGGCTACACCTTC. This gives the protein CASSFSGSGGYTF. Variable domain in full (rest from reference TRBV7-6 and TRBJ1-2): GAGVSQSPRYKVTKRGQDVALRCDPISGHVSLYWYRQALGQGPEFLTYFNYEAQQDKSGLPNDRFSAERPEGSISTLTIQRTEQRDSAMYRCASSFSGSGGYTFGSGTRLTVV.

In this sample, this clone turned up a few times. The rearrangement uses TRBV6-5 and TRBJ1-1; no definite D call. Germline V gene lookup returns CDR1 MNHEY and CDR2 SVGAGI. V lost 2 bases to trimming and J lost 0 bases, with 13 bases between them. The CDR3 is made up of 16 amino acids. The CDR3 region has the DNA TGTGCCAGCAGTTACCGCCTGGACGGCTTGAACACTGAAGCTTTCTTT. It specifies CASSYRLDGLNTEAFF.

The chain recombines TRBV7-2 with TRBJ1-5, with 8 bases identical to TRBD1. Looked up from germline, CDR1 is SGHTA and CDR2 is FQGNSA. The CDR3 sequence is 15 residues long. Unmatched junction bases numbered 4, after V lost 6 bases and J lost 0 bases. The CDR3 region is CASSRQGNSNQPQHF. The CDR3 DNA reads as TGTGCCAGCAGTAGACAGGGGAATAGCAATCAGCCCCAGCATTTT.

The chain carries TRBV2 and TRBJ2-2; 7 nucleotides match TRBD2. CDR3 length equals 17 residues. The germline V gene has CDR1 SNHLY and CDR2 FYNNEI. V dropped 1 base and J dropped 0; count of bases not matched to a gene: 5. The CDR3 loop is CASSEGVAGANTGELFF. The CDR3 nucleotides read TGTGCCAGCAGTGAAGGCGTGGCGGGGGCGAACACCGGGGAGCTGTTTTTT. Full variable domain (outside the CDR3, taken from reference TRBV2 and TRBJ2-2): EPEVTQTPSHQVTQMGQEVILRCVPISNHLYFYWYRQILGQKVEFLVSFYNNEISEKSEIFDDQFSVERPDGSNFTLKIRSTKLEDSAMYFCASSEGVAGANTGELFFGEGSRLTVL.

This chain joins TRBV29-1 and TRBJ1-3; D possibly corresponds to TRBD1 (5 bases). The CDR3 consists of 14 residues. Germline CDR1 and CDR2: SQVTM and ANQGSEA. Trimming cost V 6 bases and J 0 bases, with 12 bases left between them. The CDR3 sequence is CSVLSGHSGNTIYF. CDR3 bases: TGCAGCGTACTATCAGGGCACTCTGGAAACACCATATATTTT.

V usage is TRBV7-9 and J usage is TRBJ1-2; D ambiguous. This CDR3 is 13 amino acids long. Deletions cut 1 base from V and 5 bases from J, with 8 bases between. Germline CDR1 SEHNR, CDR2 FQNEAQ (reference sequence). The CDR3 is CASSLEPGYGYTF. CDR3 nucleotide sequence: TGTGCCAGCAGCTTAGAGCCAGGTTATGGCTACACCTTC.

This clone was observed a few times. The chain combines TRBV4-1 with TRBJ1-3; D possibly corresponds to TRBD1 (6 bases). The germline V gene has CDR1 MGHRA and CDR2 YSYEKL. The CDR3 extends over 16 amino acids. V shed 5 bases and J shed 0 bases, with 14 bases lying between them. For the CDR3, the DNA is TGCGCCAGCAGCTATTCTACAGGGAGCTCTGGAAACACCATATATTTT. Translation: CASSYSTGSSGNTIYF.

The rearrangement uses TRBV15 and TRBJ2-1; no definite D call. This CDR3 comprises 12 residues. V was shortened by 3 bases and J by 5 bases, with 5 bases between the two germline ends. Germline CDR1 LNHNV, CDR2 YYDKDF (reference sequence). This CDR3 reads CATSRADNEQFF. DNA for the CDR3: TGTGCCACCAGCAGGGCGGACAATGAGCAGTTCTTC.

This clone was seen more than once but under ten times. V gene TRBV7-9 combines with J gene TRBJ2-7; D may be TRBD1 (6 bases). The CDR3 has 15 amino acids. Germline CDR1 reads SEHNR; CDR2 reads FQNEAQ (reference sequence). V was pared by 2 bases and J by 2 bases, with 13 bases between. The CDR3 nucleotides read TGTGCCAGCAGCTTACAGGGGACCGTCGCCTACGAGCAGTACTTC. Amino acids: CASSLQGTVAYEQYF.

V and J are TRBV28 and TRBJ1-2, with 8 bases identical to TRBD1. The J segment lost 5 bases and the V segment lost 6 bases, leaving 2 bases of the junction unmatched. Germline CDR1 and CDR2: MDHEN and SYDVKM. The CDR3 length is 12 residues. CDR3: CASRTGGYGYTF. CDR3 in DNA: TGTGCCAGCAGAACAGGGGGGTATGGCTACACCTTC.

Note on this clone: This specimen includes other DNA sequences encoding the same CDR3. The CDR3 reads CASSEYSNQPQHF. The DNA of the CDR3 is TGTGCCAGCAGTGAATATAGCAATCAGCCCCAGCATTTT. The V call is TRBV6-1, the J call TRBJ1-5; D unclear. This CDR3 comprises 13 residues. Deletions cut 2 bases from V and 0 bases from J, with 2 bases between. CDR1 and CDR2 (germline): MNHNS, SASEGT.

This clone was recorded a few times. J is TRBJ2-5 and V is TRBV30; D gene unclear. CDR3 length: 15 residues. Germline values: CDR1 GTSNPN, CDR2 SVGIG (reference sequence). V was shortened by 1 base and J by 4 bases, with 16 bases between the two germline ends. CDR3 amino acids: CAWSAYGVIGETQYF. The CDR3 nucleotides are TGTGCCTGGAGTGCCTATGGGGTGATCGGAGAGACCCAGTACTTC.

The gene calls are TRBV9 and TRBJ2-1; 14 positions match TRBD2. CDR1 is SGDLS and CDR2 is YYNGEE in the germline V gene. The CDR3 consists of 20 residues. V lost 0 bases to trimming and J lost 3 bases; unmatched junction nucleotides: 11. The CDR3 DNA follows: TGTGCCAGCAGCGTAGTCCCCGCAGGACTAGCGGGGGGCCTCTACAATGAGCAGTTCTTC. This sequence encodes CASSVVPAGLAGGLYNEQFF.

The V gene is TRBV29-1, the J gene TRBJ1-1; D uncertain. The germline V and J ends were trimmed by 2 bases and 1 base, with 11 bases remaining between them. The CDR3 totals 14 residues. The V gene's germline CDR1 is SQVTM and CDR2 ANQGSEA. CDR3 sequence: CSVEKVLSNTEAFF. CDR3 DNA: TGCAGCGTTGAAAAGGTACTGTCGAACACTGAAGCTTTCTTT. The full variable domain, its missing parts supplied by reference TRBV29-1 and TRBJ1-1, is SAVISQKPSRDICQRGTSLTIQCQVDSQVTMMFWYRQQPGQSLTLIATANQGSEATYESGFVIDKFPISRPNLTFSTLTVSNMSPEDSSIYLCSVEKVLSNTEAFFGQGTRLTVV.

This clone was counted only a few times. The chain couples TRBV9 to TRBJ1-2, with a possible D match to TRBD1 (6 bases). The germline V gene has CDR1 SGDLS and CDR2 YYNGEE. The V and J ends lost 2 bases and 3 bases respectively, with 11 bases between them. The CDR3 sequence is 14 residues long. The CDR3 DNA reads TGTGCCAGCAGCGTCCCAGGGGATCACTATGGCTACACCTTC. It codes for CASSVPGDHYGYTF.

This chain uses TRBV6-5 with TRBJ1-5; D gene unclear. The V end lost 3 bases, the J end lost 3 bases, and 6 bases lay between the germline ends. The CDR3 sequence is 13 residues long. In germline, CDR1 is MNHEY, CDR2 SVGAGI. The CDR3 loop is CASSYSYNQPQHF. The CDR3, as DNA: TGTGCCAGCAGTTATTCGTACAATCAGCCCCAGCATTTT.

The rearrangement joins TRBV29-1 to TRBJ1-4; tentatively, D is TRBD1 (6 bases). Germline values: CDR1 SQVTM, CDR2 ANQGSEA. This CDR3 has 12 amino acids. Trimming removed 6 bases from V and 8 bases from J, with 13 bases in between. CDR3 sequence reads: CSVLTGSEKLFF. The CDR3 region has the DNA TGCAGCGTATTGACAGGTAGCGAAAAACTGTTTTTT.